The 14 T cell receptor beta chains reported below all come from one sample, sequenced in a study of cytomegalovirus exposure and HLA in healthy donors. With 60 Vbeta and 13 Jbeta primers, the PCR was carried out. The protocol was immunoSEQ multiplex PCR, while the TCRdb copy is restricted to in-frame clones and leaves out a portion. The repertoire includes a few hundred thousand clones, around 80% of them detected once, and over 0.3% sits in the top ten. Sequencing was done on a sample of PBMCs. The receptors were gathered from a girl aged 2-10 years in good health and CMV-seronegative.

This chain uses TRBV28 with TRBJ2-7; TRBD2 matches at 12 bases. Germline V gene lookup returns CDR1 MDHEN and CDR2 SYDVKM. The CDR3 spans 15 residues. After removal of 6 bases from V and 9 bases from J, the junction contained 12 bases not matched to a gene. The CDR3 region has the DNA TGTGCCAGCAGCTCCCGGGCTAGCGGGAGGGCCGTGCAGTACTTC. Amino acid sequence: CASSSRASGRAVQYF.

The chain employs TRBV27 and TRBJ2-1; tentatively, D is TRBD1 (5 bases). Germline CDR1 and CDR2: MNHEY and SMNVEV (reference sequence). Trimming stripped 2 bases from V and 9 bases from J, with 17 bases between. The CDR3 runs to 15 residues. The CDR3 region has the DNA TGTGCCAGCAGTTTACCCCGAGCTAGGGGCACTGAGCAGTTCTTC. It specifies CASSLPRARGTEQFF.

The J gene is TRBJ2-3, the V gene TRBV7-9; a possible D gene is TRBD2 (6 bases). From germline, CDR1 is SEHNR and CDR2 FQNEAQ (reference sequence). There are 16 residues in the CDR3. V was trimmed by 5 bases and J by 6 bases, leaving 21 bases between them. CDR3 sequence reads: CASSPRDSPRLDTQYF. CDR3 sequence (DNA): TGTGCCAGCAGCCCAAGGGACTCTCCGAGGCTCGATACGCAGTATTTT.

The chain uses TRBV7-3 and TRBJ2-5; maybe TRBD1 (7 bases). Trimming left V 1 base short and J 5 bases short, with 11 bases between. This CDR3 is built from 14 residues. Germline V lookup: CDR1 SGHTA, CDR2 FQGTGA. CDR3 residues: CASSLSAGGETQYF. As DNA, the CDR3 is TGTGCCAGCAGCTTAAGCGCAGGGGGGGAGACCCAGTACTTC. The full variable domain, with the rest looked up from reference TRBV7-3 and TRBJ2-5, is GAGVSQTPSNKVTEKGKYVELRCDPISGHTALYWYRQSLGQGPEFLIYFQGTGAADDSGLPNDRFFAVRPEGSVSTLKIQRTERGDSAVYLCASSLSAGGETQYFGPGTRLLVL.

The V gene is TRBV4-1, the J gene TRBJ2-7; tentatively, D is TRBD2 (6 bases). V was cut by 2 bases and J by 6 bases, with 20 bases left in between. The CDR3 is 16 residues long. Per the germline V gene, CDR1 is MGHRA and CDR2 is YSYEKL. DNA of the CDR3: TGCGCCAGCAGCCAAAAGGGACTGCGTGATTTGGCCGAGCAGTACTTC. Protein sequence: CASSQKGLRDLAEQYF.

The chain employs TRBV10-3 and TRBJ2-3; D might be TRBD1 (5 bases). The CDR3 runs to 19 residues. Trimming left V 0 bases short and J 1 base short, with 20 bases between. Germline V lookup: CDR1 ENHRY, CDR2 SYGVKD. The CDR3 coding sequence is TGTGCCATCAGTGAGTCGACTCGTTTGGGGCAGGGCCGCACAGATACGCAGTATTTT. Translating it yields CAISESTRLGQGRTDTQYF.

The chain combines TRBV9 with TRBJ2-1, with a tentative D call TRBD2 (6 bases). Trimming cost V 4 bases and J 2 bases, with 16 bases left between them. The CDR3 consists of 16 residues. Germline CDR1 SGDLS, CDR2 YYNGEE. DNA of the CDR3: TGTGCCAGCAGCCCGGTGGCGGGACCGGCCTACAATGAGCAGTTCTTC. This translates into CASSPVAGPAYNEQFF. The variable domain in full, with the rest retrieved from reference TRBV9 and TRBJ2-1, is DSGVTQTPKHLITATGQRVTLRCSPRSGDLSVYWYQQSLDQGLQFLIQYYNGEERAKGNILERFSAQQFPDLHSELNLSSLELGDSALYFCASSPVAGPAYNEQFFGPGTRLTVL.

The chain recombines TRBV5-4 with TRBJ1-1, with D perhaps TRBD1 (6 bases). V lost 1 base, J lost 10 bases, and 23 bases lay in between. The CDR3 has 16 amino acids. Germline loops: CDR1 SGHNT, CDR2 YYREEE (reference sequence). The CDR3 DNA follows: TGTGCCAGCAGCTTGAACCCCAGGGGTAAGATATCCACAGCTTTCTTT. Translation: CASSLNPRGKISTAFF.

The table lists this clone with a few counts. The genes are TRBV7-6 and TRBJ2-1; 9 bases fit TRBD2. This CDR3 is built from 18 residues. The germline gives CDR1 SGHVS, CDR2 FNYEAQ. Unmatched junction bases numbered 6, after V lost 0 bases and J lost 0 bases. CDR3 sequence: CASSLASGGLVSYNEQFF. The CDR3 nucleotides read TGTGCCAGCAGCTTAGCTAGCGGGGGCCTCGTCTCCTACAATGAGCAGTTCTTC.

The V call is TRBV7-9, the J call TRBJ2-7; D may be TRBD2 (5 bases). Per the germline V gene, CDR1 is SEHNR and CDR2 is FQNEAQ (reference sequence). The CDR3 spans 12 residues. Deletions cut 2 bases from V and 11 bases from J, with 13 bases between. CDR3 loop: CASSLSLAREYF. CDR3 DNA: TGTGCCAGCAGCTTAAGTCTGGCGAGGGAGTACTTC.

The CDR3 loop is CASSHRGLEQYF. The CDR3 DNA reads as TGTGCCAGTAGCCACAGAGGGCTGGAGCAGTACTTC. The rearrangement joins TRBV19 to TRBJ2-7; D is perhaps TRBD2 (5 bases). V lost 6 bases to trimming and J lost 7 bases, with 13 bases between them. This CDR3 is built from 12 residues. Germline CDR1 and CDR2: LNHDA and SQIVND (reference sequence).

The gene calls are TRBV10-1 and TRBJ2-1, with no clear D. Germline-derived CDR1 and CDR2 are WNHNN and SYGVQD (reference sequence). The CDR3 length is 14 residues. The ends were cut back, 0 bases at V and 5 bases at J, with 8 bases in the middle. CDR3: CASSESRLDNEQFF. DNA of the CDR3: TGCGCCAGCAGTGAGTCACGTCTAGACAATGAGCAGTTCTTC.

V gene TRBV7-2 combines with J gene TRBJ1-1; 7 positions agree with TRBD1. The CDR3 covers 16 residues. Germline CDR1 SGHTA, CDR2 FQGNSA. After removal of 4 bases from V and 1 base from J, the junction contained 9 bases not matched to a gene. DNA for the CDR3: TGTGCCAGCAGCTCAGGACAGGTCCGAAAGAACACTGAAGCTTTCTTT. It is translated as CASSSGQVRKNTEAFF. The whole variable domain, remainder taken from reference TRBV7-2 and TRBJ1-1, is GAGVSQSPSNKVTEKGKDVELRCDPISGHTALYWYRQSLGQGLEFLIYFQGNSAPDKSGLPSDRFSAERTGGSVSTLTIQRTQQEDSAVYLCASSSGQVRKNTEAFFGQGTRLTVV.

The rearrangement uses TRBV27 and TRBJ1-6, with 7 bases lining up with TRBD1. Per the germline V gene, CDR1 is MNHEY and CDR2 is SMNVEV (reference sequence). CDR3 length equals 17 residues. Losses at the gene ends were 8 bases for V and 7 bases for J; bases not matched to a gene: 17. In DNA form, the CDR3 reads TGTGCCAGCGGAACCTTTTTTCGACAGGGTCAAAATTCACCCCTCCACTTT. Translated, it gives CASGTFFRQGQNSPLHF.